These 18 T cell receptor beta chains share one sample of origin, sequenced in a study of response to subunit inactivated influenza vaccine. TCRdb reprocessed the RT-PCR reads with MiXCR, giving one entry per CDR3 protein. The table records 500,000 to 550,000 distinct CDR3 sequences, under 25% of them present only once. These data were also filed under a second study, of T cells expressing NK-cell markers. As reported in that work: With UMIs, 5'RACE template switching was used to make TCR beta cDNA.

Specimen: CD4+ T cells sorted from PBMCs, collected approximately 13 days after vaccination. These receptors were collected from a man aged 45-65 years who received an inactivated influenza vaccine.

The CDR3 nucleotides are TGTGCCACCAGCAGAGATTGGTTCGGGACAGGGGGCGATCGAAGTGTGAACACCGGGGAGCTGTTTTTT. Translated, it gives CATSRDWFGTGGDRSVNTGELFF. The chain combines TRBV15 with TRBJ2-2; the match to TRBD1 covers 12 bases. This CDR3 is built from 23 residues. Trimming at V came to 0 bases and at J to 1 base, leaving 18 bases not matched to a gene. Looked up from germline, CDR1 is LNHNV and CDR2 is YYDKDF (reference sequence).

The chain carries TRBV4-3 and TRBJ2-5; D gene ambiguous. The CDR3 is 16 residues long. The V end was cut by 1 base, the J end by 5 bases, with 17 bases between. The germline V gene has CDR1 LGHNA and CDR2 YSLEER. CDR3 in DNA: TGCGCCAGCAGCCAAGGGGCAGCCGGGTCTCAGGAGACCCAGTACTTC. Its translation is CASSQGAAGSQETQYF.

The chain couples TRBV5-5 to TRBJ2-7; 9 bases are shared with TRBD2. The trim removed 0 bases at V and 3 bases at J, leaving 4 bases unmatched. Germline-derived CDR1 and CDR2 are SGHKS and YYEKEE (reference sequence). The CDR3 consists of 15 residues. The CDR3 region is CASSLVSGSVYEQYF. CDR3 nucleotides: TGTGCCAGCAGCTTGGTTAGCGGGAGCGTCTACGAGCAGTACTTC.

CDR3 loop: CATKRDRRTYEQYF. The CDR3 DNA follows: TGTGCCACCAAACGGGACAGGCGGACCTACGAGCAGTACTTC. This chain joins TRBV12-3 or TRBV12-4 and TRBJ2-7; 8 bases match TRBD1. The CDR3 is 14 amino acids. V was clipped by 10 bases and J by 2 bases; unmatched bases: 10.

This clonotype was found many times. V is TRBV7-9 and J is TRBJ2-7; D gene unclear. Trimming removed 7 bases from V and 5 bases from J, with 18 bases in between. The CDR3 length is 14 residues. Germline V gene lookup returns CDR1 SEHNR and CDR2 FQNEAQ (reference sequence). This chain's CDR3 is CASNPDGRWHEQYF. Written as DNA, the CDR3 is TGTGCCAGCAACCCGGACGGACGATGGCACGAGCAGTACTTC.

This clonotype turned up a few times. This chain connects TRBV5-1 to TRBJ2-3; the D gene is possibly TRBD1 (5 bases). CDR1 and CDR2 (germline): SGHRS, YFSETQ. V lost 5 bases and J lost 0, with 13 bases in between. The CDR3 covers 15 residues. CDR3 in DNA: TGCGCCAGCAGTCACGACAGCGTTAGCACAGATACGCAGTATTTT. It is translated as CASSHDSVSTDTQYF.

The gene calls are TRBV24-1 and TRBJ2-1; 7 positions match TRBD1. Germline loops: CDR1 KGHDR, CDR2 SFDVKD. V gave up 6 bases and J gave up 4 bases; unmatched junction bases: 8. This CDR3 comprises 15 residues. The CDR3 protein is CATSWVGGGYNEQFF. As DNA, the CDR3 is TGTGCCACCAGTTGGGTAGGGGGCGGTTACAATGAGCAGTTCTTC.

The V and J genes are TRBV15 and TRBJ2-7, with TRBD1 identical over 9 bases. The V segment lost 2 bases and the J segment 2 bases; nucleotides outside the gene matches: 7. The CDR3 is made up of 16 amino acids. The V gene's germline CDR1 is LNHNV and CDR2 YYDKDF (reference sequence). The CDR3 protein is CATSRFPGTGTYEQYF. CDR3 bases: TGTGCCACCAGCAGATTCCCCGGGACAGGGACCTACGAGCAGTACTTC.

This clonotype was seen a few times. The chain combines TRBV5-1 with TRBJ2-7; no clear D gene. The CDR3 length is 17 residues. Trimming took 3 bases from V and 4 from J, leaving 23 bases between them. CDR1 and CDR2 from the germline V gene are SGHRS and YFSETQ. The CDR3 loop is CASSSVPGLGSFYEQYF. DNA for the CDR3: TGCGCCAGCAGCTCTGTCCCGGGTCTTGGATCGTTTTACGAGCAGTACTTC.

This clonotype was counted a single time. The CDR3 sequence is CSARDPGGLNTEAFF. In DNA, the CDR3 is TGCAGTGCTAGAGACCCCGGGGGGCTCAACACTGAAGCTTTCTTT. V usage is TRBV20-1 and J usage is TRBJ1-1; maybe TRBD1 (6 bases). Trimming shortened V by 0 bases and J by 2 bases, and 13 bases separated the two germline ends. The V gene's germline CDR1 is DFQATT and CDR2 SNEGSKA (reference sequence). CDR3 length equals 15 residues.

This clonotype was detected a few times. The rearrangement links TRBV4-1 to TRBJ2-7; no definite D call. Germline values: CDR1 MGHRA, CDR2 YSYEKL. Deletions cut 0 bases from V and 0 bases from J, with 9 bases between. This CDR3 region has 15 residues. In DNA, the CDR3 is TGCGCCAGCAGCCAAGATCGGACGGGCTCCTACGAGCAGTACTTC. The encoded protein is CASSQDRTGSYEQYF.

This clonotype came up a few times. V usage is TRBV14 and J usage is TRBJ2-2; D unresolved. The CDR3 extends over 14 amino acids. Between the trimmed V and J ends, which lost 3 bases and 7 bases, there was a span of 12 bases. The germline gives CDR1 SGHDN, CDR2 FVKESK. CDR3 protein: CASSQRPLGGELFF. The CDR3 DNA reads TGTGCCAGCAGCCAGCGACCCTTGGGCGGGGAGCTGTTTTTT.

This clonotype was seen a few times. The chain uses TRBV4-2 and TRBJ2-5; D is possibly TRBD1 or TRBD2 (5 bases each). There are 15 residues in the CDR3. The germline V gene encodes CDR1 LGHNA and CDR2 YNFKEQ. The ends were cut back, 0 bases at V and 7 bases at J, with 15 bases in the middle. The CDR3 sequence is CASSQELVGRGTQYF. CDR3 coding DNA: TGTGCCAGCAGCCAAGAACTAGTGGGTAGGGGGACCCAGTACTTC.

A note on this clonotype: This may be a read error: a much more frequent sequence differs by one nucleotide. The chain links TRBV7-9 to TRBJ2-1; D assignment may be TRBD1 or TRBD2 (5 bases each). The CDR3 contains 15 residues. V was pared by 3 bases and J by 7 bases, with 16 bases between. CDR1 and CDR2 from the germline V gene are SEHNR and FQNEAQ (reference sequence). The CDR3 spells CASSFMTGTGNEQFF. The CDR3 bases are TGTGCCAGCAGCTTTATGACCGGGACGGGGAATGAGCAGTTCTTC.

This clonotype was counted only a few times. V and J are TRBV6-2 or TRBV6-3 and TRBJ1-5; the match to TRBD1 covers 7 bases. The CDR3 length is 14 residues. V shed 5 bases and J 6 bases; nucleotides not matched to a gene: 7. The germline CDR1 and CDR2 sequences are MNHEY and SVGEGT. DNA for the CDR3: TGTGCCAGCAGTACTAGGGGGCAGGGTCAGCCCCAGCATTTT. Protein: CASSTRGQGQPQHF.

This clonotype has ten or more counts. The J gene is TRBJ2-1, the V gene TRBV24-1, with TRBD2 as a possible D gene (6 bases). From germline, CDR1 is KGHDR and CDR2 SFDVKD. With 0 bases removed from V and 7 bases from J, the gap between germline ends came to 15 bases. The CDR3 covers 16 residues. In nucleotides, the CDR3 is TGTGCCACCAGTGATTTGTGGCGGGGAGGAAAGAATGAGCAGTTCTTC. Protein product: CATSDLWRGGKNEQFF.

To note about this clonotype: Because the CDR3 is missing its conserved closing phenylalanine or tryptophan, this is likely a read error. This chain joins TRBV28 and TRBJ2-5; the match to TRBD2 covers 11 bases. Germline lookup yields CDR1 MDHEN and CDR2 SYDVKM. The V segment lost 6 bases and the J segment 3 bases; nucleotides outside the gene matches: 6. The CDR3 has 15 amino acids. Written as DNA, the CDR3 is TGTGCCAGCAGACTAGCGGGGGATCCGGAAGAGACCCAGTACTAC. The encoded protein is CASRLAGDPEETQYY.

This clonotype has more than one count but fewer than ten. This chain connects TRBV10-2 to TRBJ1-1; no firm D call. Germline V gives CDR1 WSHSY, CDR2 SAAADI. Trimming removed 4 bases from V and 1 base from J, with 10 bases in between. The CDR3 length is 14 residues. Written as DNA, the CDR3 is TGCGCCAGCAGTGCCCCGTGGGAGAACACTGAAGCTTTCTTT. Its translation is CASSAPWENTEAFF.